The present entry profiles one T cell receptor beta chain with its context. Its target antigen remains unknown. No clone much larger than this one lies a single base away; base qualities are absent. The receptor library was made with the immunoSEQ multiplex PCR assay. Per the authors' processing: A statistical classification framework was built for diagnosing cytomegalovirus status from the catalog of TCR beta chain sequences. TCRdb mirrors the immuneACCESS table, restricted to in-frame sequences. Some clones are absent from its copies; in checked studies, under half trace to an unresolved V gene, and the reason for the others is unknown. V and J calls plus clone size are reproduced from that table; the DNA served to infer D and trimming. The sample table shows around 190,000 clones, and roughly 85% are seen once. Of the sample, 16% falls within the top ten clones. Donors formed part of the validation cohort, which comprised over a hundred subjects and was distinct from the first cohort of 550 to 850 subjects.

The sample originates from a study of cytomegalovirus exposure and HLA in healthy donors (dated by TCRdb to 2016 to 2017). Regarding the research as a whole: According to a later analysis, one platform produced both the roughly 130 validation repertoires and the 666 repertoires of the first cohort. A separate validation cohort of roughly 130 different subjects was used in addition to the roughly 640-subject first cohort. The aim of the study was to test whether cataloging public T cell receptors could identify signatures of past pathogen exposure. To predict cytomegalovirus infection status, the study combined high-throughput TCR immunosequencing, statistical association of individual TCRs with disease status, and machine learning.

Here is what the overall study found, with its caveats: It was suggested by the authors that the approach could potentially be generalized to other disease states and immunological phenotypes. The classifier was reported to diagnose cytomegalovirus status with high specificity and sensitivity in both the original and validation cohorts. A few of the identified cytomegalovirus-associated TCR beta chains were confirmed in vitro to be specific for cytomegalovirus antigens. The study listed 170 or so TCR beta chains as associated with cytomegalovirus. All 120 or so repertoires were used to score co-occurrence in the validation cohort in a later analysis, because that analysis had no HLA typing for the cohort. A later analysis found that TCRs clustered in the first cohort also tended to co-occur in the approximately 120 validation repertoires, with 94% of cluster scores above 0. Across donors, most TCR sequences were observed very rarely, whereas some public TCRs were present in many individuals.

CDR3 length: 14 amino acids, cysteine to phenylalanine. CDR3 DNA only is kept here, 42 bases in frame from base 1. V is cut back by 5 bases and J by 5 bases, with 7 bases in the junction unmatched. The germline V gene (reference sequence) yields SEHNR for CDR1 and FQNEAQ for CDR2. The rearranged segments are TRBV7-9 and TRBJ2-7; a stretch of 9 junction bases matches TRBD1. This TCR derives from a man aged 18 to 30 in good health and CMV-seropositive. Sequences were obtained from PBMCs. The DNA reads as follows: TGTGCCAGCAGCCCAGGAACAGGGGGCAACGAGCAGTACTTC. This sequence encodes CASSPGTGGNEQYF.